The 29 T cell receptor beta chains presented below share a single source sample, sequenced in a study of T cell repertoires in cytomegalovirus infection. TCRdb itself ran the reads through MiXCR, one entry per CDR3 protein. The table has 150,000 to 200,000 distinct CDR3 sequences, approximately 19% seen once. The sequencing input was PBMCs. The receptors come from a human donor in good health (CMV status not recorded). Some clones in this sample may be carry-over from other donors' samples.

The chain has TRBV20-1 and TRBJ2-5, with 11 bases fitting TRBD2. Germline V gene data show CDR1 as DFQATT and CDR2 as SNEGSKA (reference sequence). This CDR3 contains 16 residues. With V trimmed by 6 bases and J by 5 bases, 14 bases remained unmatched. The CDR3 region has the DNA TGCAGTGCCCAGAGGAGTAGCGGGAGGGGGAGGGAGACCCAGTACTTC. Its translation is CSAQRSSGRGRETQYF.

Many counts were recorded for this clonotype. The chain uses TRBV28 and TRBJ2-3, with TRBD1 as a possible D gene (6 bases). Germline V CDR1 and CDR2: MDHEN, SYDVKM. The CDR3 runs 14 residues. The V end lost 6 bases, the J end lost 0 bases, and 10 bases lay between the germline ends. The CDR3 DNA is TGTGCCAGCAGAGGGGGACATAGCACAGATACGCAGTATTTT. Amino acids: CASRGGHSTDTQYF.

There are a few counts of this clonotype. The rearrangement links TRBV7-2 to TRBJ2-1; D perhaps matches TRBD2 (5 bases). Germline loops: CDR1 SGHTA, CDR2 FQGNSA. CDR3 size: 12 residues. V lost 3 bases and J 9 bases, leaving 9 bases between the germline ends. CDR3 region: CASSFSRGEQFF. The CDR3 region has the DNA TGTGCCAGCAGCTTCAGCCGGGGTGAGCAGTTCTTC.

This clonotype was counted at least ten times. The CDR3 DNA sequence: TGTGCCAGCAGCTTAGTTGCGGGAGAGGTAGGGAATGAGCAGTTCTTC. Translated: CASSLVAGEVGNEQFF. The chain recombines TRBV7-6 with TRBJ2-1; 7 bases map to TRBD2. Germline values: CDR1 SGHVS, CDR2 FNYEAQ. The CDR3 has 16 amino acids. J gave up 7 bases and V 1 base, and 10 bases lay outside the gene matches.

The chain couples TRBV19 to TRBJ1-2; D is perhaps TRBD1 (6 bases). The CDR3 is 12 amino acids. The germline V gene encodes CDR1 LNHDA and CDR2 SQIVND (reference sequence). The V end lost 5 bases, the J end lost 8 bases, and 12 bases lay between the germline ends. DNA for the CDR3: TGTGCCAGTAGTGGCCGGACAGACGGCTACACCTTC. The encoded protein is CASSGRTDGYTF.

The genes are TRBV7-9 and TRBJ2-1; TRBD2 matches at 8 bases. Germline CDR1 SEHNR, CDR2 FQNEAQ (reference sequence). V shed 5 bases and J 2 bases; nucleotides not matched to a gene: 5. The CDR3 sequence is 15 residues long. CDR3 sequence (DNA): TGTGCCAGCAGCCAACCCGGGGGGGCCTACAATGAGCAGTTCTTC. Protein: CASSQPGGAYNEQFF.

The rearrangement uses TRBV5-8 and TRBJ2-5; weak D call: TRBD2 (5 bases). Looked up from germline, CDR1 is SGHTS and CDR2 is YDEGEE. Trimming removed 0 bases from V and 0 bases from J, with 9 bases in between. The CDR3 runs 15 residues. CDR3: CASSLGPGNQETQYF. CDR3 nucleotide sequence: TGTGCCAGCAGCTTGGGCCCGGGAAACCAAGAGACCCAGTACTTC.

This clonotype was counted between two and nine times. V gene TRBV7-9 combines with J gene TRBJ2-5, with unresolved D. This CDR3 comprises 12 residues. The V gene lost 6 bases and the J gene lost 4 bases, with 9 bases spanning the gap. Germline V lookup: CDR1 SEHNR, CDR2 FQNEAQ (reference sequence). CDR3: CASSSTGETQYF. DNA for the CDR3: TGTGCCAGCAGTTCGACGGGAGAGACCCAGTACTTC.

In this sample, this clonotype turned up a few times. The genes are TRBV4-1 and TRBJ2-7; possibly TRBD2 for D (5 bases). Trimming removed 1 base from V and 5 bases from J, with 15 bases in between. CDR1 and CDR2 from the germline V gene are MGHRA and YSYEKL. CDR3 size: 15 residues. The CDR3 sequence: CASSQVRGPIDEQYF. Written as DNA, the CDR3 is TGCGCCAGCAGCCAAGTCCGGGGTCCTATCGACGAGCAGTACTTC.

A remark on this clonotype: A much larger clone sits a single nucleotide away, making a read error possible. The chain couples TRBV7-6 to TRBJ2-5, with D tentatively TRBD2 (5 bases). The CDR3 is 15 amino acids. Looked up from germline, CDR1 is SGHVS and CDR2 is FNYEAQ. CDR3 in DNA: TGTGACAGCAGCTTCGGTCCGGGGTGGAGGGAGACCCAGTACTTC. It yields the protein CDSSFGPGWRETQYF.

Notes on this clonotype: A junction boundary mismatches the germline segment, possibly from a read error. The genes are TRBV14 and TRBJ2-1; perhaps TRBD2 as D (5 bases). The CDR3 is 13 residues long. Germline values: CDR1 SGHDN, CDR2 FVKESK. CDR3 coding DNA: TGTGCCAGTAGCCCCATCGGGGTGAATGAGCAGTTCTTC. This encodes CASSPIGVNEQFF.

This clonotype occurred many times. The gene calls are TRBV4-1 and TRBJ2-3; TRBD2 matches at 13 bases. The trim removed 0 bases at V and 5 bases at J, leaving 8 bases unmatched. The CDR3 length is 18 residues. CDR1 and CDR2 (germline): MGHRA, YSYEKL. In nucleotides, the CDR3 is TGCGCCAGCAGCCAAGAGCACGGGACTAGCGGGAAGAGAGATACGCAGTATTTT. This codes for CASSQEHGTSGKRDTQYF.

This clonotype was picked up a small number of times. V gene TRBV2 combines with J gene TRBJ1-4; tentative D call: TRBD1 (5 bases). Germline V gene sequence: CDR1 SNHLY, CDR2 FYNNEI. The CDR3 is made up of 15 amino acids. Trimming cost V 5 bases and J 7 bases, with 17 bases left between them. The CDR3, as DNA: TGTGCCAGCAGTCCTACAGGAGGGCCCCGTGAAAAACTGTTTTTT. The encoded protein is CASSPTGGPREKLFF. The full variable domain, in which reference TRBV2 and TRBJ1-4 provide the parts outside the CDR3, is EPEVTQTPSHQVTQMGQEVILRCVPISNHLYFYWYRQILGQKVEFLVSFYNNEISEKSEIFDDQFSVERPDGSNFTLKIRSTKLEDSAMYFCASSPTGGPREKLFFGSGTQLSVL.

A few counts support this clonotype. This sequence joins TRBV28 and TRBJ2-7; TRBD1 might be the D (6 bases). Per the germline V gene, CDR1 is MDHEN and CDR2 is SYDVKM. Between the trimmed V and J ends, which lost 2 bases and 3 bases, there was a span of 11 bases. The CDR3 contains 14 residues. The CDR3 spells CASSLPGQYYEQYF. The DNA for the CDR3 is TGTGCCAGCAGTTTACCCGGACAGTACTACGAGCAGTACTTC.

This clonotype was detected ten times or more. The V gene is TRBV7-8, the J gene TRBJ1-1; D call uncertain. The germline V gene has CDR1 SGHVS and CDR2 FQNEAQ. Trimming took 2 bases from V and 1 from J, leaving 11 bases between them. The length of the CDR3 is 15 residues. DNA for the CDR3: TGTGCCAGCAGCTTATGGCCCAGGCAGAACACTGAAGCTTTCTTT. It specifies CASSLWPRQNTEAFF.

This clonotype was observed many times. The chain is built from TRBV7-8 and TRBJ2-1; D is tentatively TRBD1 or TRBD2 (5 bases each). This CDR3 is 15 amino acids long. Trimming cost V 4 bases and J 8 bases, with 18 bases left between them. Germline V gene lookup returns CDR1 SGHVS and CDR2 FQNEAQ. The CDR3, as DNA: TGTGCCAGCAGCTCAACCAGACCGGGGCTTGATGAGCAGTTCTTC. Amino acids: CASSSTRPGLDEQFF.

The chain has TRBV12-3 or TRBV12-4 and TRBJ1-6; D call uncertain. Trimming pared 10 bases from V and 10 bases from J, leaving 17 bases between. CDR3 length: 13 residues. The CDR3 here is CANSNYGESPLHF. The CDR3 nucleotides are TGTGCCAACAGCAATTACGGGGAGTCACCCCTCCACTTT.

The chain recombines TRBV12-3 or TRBV12-4 with TRBJ2-1, with D possibly being TRBD1 (5 bases). V lost 3 bases and J 5 bases, leaving 11 bases between the germline ends. The CDR3 has 14 amino acids. CDR3 amino acids: CASSLFRADNEQFF. CDR3 DNA: TGTGCCAGCAGTTTGTTCAGGGCAGACAATGAGCAGTTCTTC.

This clonotype showed up just a few times. The chain combines TRBV7-8 with TRBJ1-3, with D maybe TRBD1 (5 bases). The germline CDR1 and CDR2 sequences are SGHVS and FQNEAQ. The CDR3 runs 15 residues. V lost 5 bases to trimming and J lost 4 bases, with 15 bases between them. The DNA of the CDR3 is TGTGCCAGCAGCACCGGGACCCGGATGGGAAACACCATATATTTT. Its translation is CASSTGTRMGNTIYF.

This clonotype appeared many times. V is TRBV7-6 and J is TRBJ1-3, with 7 positions matching TRBD1. Germline CDR1 is SGHVS and CDR2 is FNYEAQ. After removal of 0 bases from V and 0 bases from J, the junction contained 8 bases not matched to a gene. This CDR3 region has 18 residues. CDR3 coding DNA: TGTGCCAGCAGCTTAGCTGGGACAGACCCTTTCTCTGGAAACACCATATATTTT. Protein product: CASSLAGTDPFSGNTIYF.

Only a few counts were recorded for this clonotype. CDR3 protein: CASSILGRDSPLHF. The CDR3 DNA is TGTGCCAGTAGTATTTTGGGGAGGGATTCACCCCTCCACTTT. This rearrangement joins TRBV19 to TRBJ1-6, with D hard to call. The CDR3 has 14 amino acids. Trimming cost V 3 bases and J 8 bases, with 11 bases left between them. Germline CDR1 LNHDA, CDR2 SQIVND (reference sequence).

The V call is TRBV5-6, the J call TRBJ2-5; D unresolved. This CDR3 comprises 14 residues. Germline CDR1 reads SGHDT; CDR2 reads YYEEEE. V lost 0 bases and J 1 base, leaving 7 bases between the germline ends. CDR3: CASSLDIFQETQYF. The DNA of the CDR3 is TGTGCCAGCAGCTTGGACATTTTCCAAGAGACCCAGTACTTC.

This clonotype was seen only a few times. The chain recombines TRBV6-2 or TRBV6-3 with TRBJ2-2; D may be TRBD1 (6 bases). This CDR3 is built from 13 residues. Deletions cut 7 bases from V and 2 bases from J, with 8 bases between. Germline V gene data show CDR1 as MNHEY and CDR2 as SVGEGT. In nucleotides, the CDR3 is TGTGCCAGCATGGACAGAAACACCGGGGAGCTGTTTTTT. It yields the protein CASMDRNTGELFF.

This clonotype was found a few times. The chain carries TRBV10-3 and TRBJ1-5; no reliable D call. The V gene's germline CDR1 is ENHRY and CDR2 SYGVKD. This CDR3 has 13 amino acids. V was shortened by 6 bases and J by 0 bases, with 6 bases between the two germline ends. CDR3: CAIRKDSNQPQHF. In DNA form, the CDR3 reads TGTGCCATCAGGAAAGATAGCAATCAGCCCCAGCATTTT.

The V gene is TRBV6-5, the J gene TRBJ2-6; D ambiguous. V was cut by 5 bases and J by 0 bases, with 5 bases left in between. Per the germline V gene, CDR1 is MNHEY and CDR2 is SVGAGI. The length of the CDR3 is 14 residues. This CDR3 is CASSGSSGANVLTF. CDR3 DNA sequence: TGTGCCAGCAGTGGTTCCTCTGGGGCCAACGTCCTGACTTTC.

This clonotype appeared a few times. V usage is TRBV7-8 and J usage is TRBJ2-5, with D unclear. The V end lost 3 bases, the J end lost 7 bases, and 6 bases lay between the germline ends. Germline CDR1 SGHVS, CDR2 FQNEAQ. The CDR3 sequence is 11 residues long. The CDR3 DNA is TGTGCCAGCAGCTTCAAAGGGACCCAGTACTTC. This gives the protein CASSFKGTQYF. The entire variable domain, with the rest obtained from reference TRBV7-8 and TRBJ2-5, is as follows: GAGVSQSPRYKVAKRGQDVALRCDPISGHVSLFWYQQALGQGPEFLTYFQNEAQLDKSGLPSDRFFAERPEGSVSTLKIQRTQQEDSAVYLCASSFKGTQYFGPGTRLLVL.

The genes are TRBV14 and TRBJ2-5; tentatively, D is TRBD2 (5 bases). Trimming stripped 1 base from V and 4 bases from J, with 7 bases between. CDR3 size: 13 residues. Germline CDR1 reads SGHDN; CDR2 reads FVKESK. The CDR3 bases are TGTGCCAGCAGCCAAGGTCTAGCAGAGACCCAGTACTTC. Translating gives CASSQGLAETQYF.

The table lists this clonotype with many counts. The chain has TRBV2 and TRBJ1-1; D uncertain. The germline V and J ends were trimmed by 3 bases and 1 base, with 6 bases remaining between them. CDR1 is SNHLY and CDR2 is FYNNEI in the germline V gene. This CDR3 is built from 13 residues. The CDR3 sequence: CASSELPNTEAFF. In DNA form, the CDR3 reads TGTGCCAGCAGTGAGCTGCCGAACACTGAAGCTTTCTTT.

This clonotype occurred a few times. The rearrangement joins TRBV6-5 to TRBJ2-3; D is unclear. This CDR3 is 16 amino acids long. Germline values: CDR1 MNHEY, CDR2 SVGAGI. Trimming cost V 8 bases and J 3 bases, with 21 bases left between them. The CDR3 sequence: CASRYSSQLGTDTQYF. CDR3 nucleotides: TGTGCCAGCCGCTACTCTTCCCAGCTGGGGACAGATACGCAGTATTTT.